The 3 T cell receptor beta chains listed next were all sequenced from one sample in a study of cytomegalovirus exposure and HLA in healthy donors. PCR was performed using 60 Vbeta and 13 Jbeta primers. Profiled with immunoSEQ multiplex PCR; TCRdb holds only in-frame clones, not every one. Counted here are 58,000 or so clones, approximately 75% occurring once; the ten biggest clones make up approximately 23%. Sequencing used PBMCs. The origin of the receptors is a man aged 50 to 60 in good health and CMV-seropositive.

This clone was seen a single time. The genes are TRBV2 and TRBJ2-3; 8 bases fit TRBD1. From germline, CDR1 is SNHLY and CDR2 FYNNEI. V gave up 5 bases and J gave up 0 bases; unmatched junction bases: 10. This CDR3 has 17 residues. The CDR3, as DNA: TGTGCCAGCAGTTTTGACAGGGGAAGTACTAGCACAGATACGCAGTATTTT. This encodes CASSFDRGSTSTDTQYF.

CDR3 residues: CASSLVAGYNSPLHF. The DNA of the CDR3 is TGCGCCAGCAGCTTGGTGGCAGGGTATAATTCACCCCTCCACTTT. The J gene is TRBJ1-6, the V gene TRBV5-1; weak D call: TRBD1 (5 bases). The germline gives CDR1 SGHRS, CDR2 YFSETQ. V lost 0 bases and J 4 bases, leaving 8 bases between the germline ends. The CDR3 length is 15 residues. Together with reference TRBV5-1 and TRBJ1-6, the CDR3 gives the full variable domain: KAGVTQTPRYLIKTRGQQVTLSCSPISGHRSVSWYQQTPGQGLQFLFEYFSETQRNKGNFPGRFSGRQFSNSRSEMNVSTLELGDSALYLCASSLVAGYNSPLHFGNGTRLTVT.

This clone appeared once. This chain links TRBV6-1 with TRBJ2-7; TRBD2 is a possible D gene (6 bases). Trimming shortened V by 10 bases and J by 3 bases, and 19 bases separated the two germline ends. Germline V gene sequence: CDR1 MNHNS, CDR2 SASEGT. The CDR3 is 14 amino acids. CDR3 loop: CATNPPGLHYEQYF. CDR3 nucleotide sequence: TGTGCCACCAATCCCCCGGGACTGCACTACGAGCAGTACTTC.